This T cell receptor beta chain was recorded in a study of cytomegalovirus exposure and HLA in healthy donors. The PCR had 60 Vbeta and 13 Jbeta primers. Using immunoSEQ multiplex PCR, the repertoire was profiled, and TCRdb retains in-frame clones only, with some absent. This table has 95,000 to 150,000 clones, roughly a tenth appearing once. The sequenced material came from PBMCs. The source is a young woman in good health and CMV-seropositive.

CDR3 nucleotide sequence: TGTGCCAGCAGTGATTTTAGTTGGAACACTGAAGCTTTCTTT. This translates into CASSDFSWNTEAFF. J is TRBJ1-1 and V is TRBV6-1; D remains unclear. This CDR3 comprises 14 residues. V was trimmed by 3 bases and J by 1 base, leaving 9 bases between them. Germline V gene sequence: CDR1 MNHNS, CDR2 SASEGT.